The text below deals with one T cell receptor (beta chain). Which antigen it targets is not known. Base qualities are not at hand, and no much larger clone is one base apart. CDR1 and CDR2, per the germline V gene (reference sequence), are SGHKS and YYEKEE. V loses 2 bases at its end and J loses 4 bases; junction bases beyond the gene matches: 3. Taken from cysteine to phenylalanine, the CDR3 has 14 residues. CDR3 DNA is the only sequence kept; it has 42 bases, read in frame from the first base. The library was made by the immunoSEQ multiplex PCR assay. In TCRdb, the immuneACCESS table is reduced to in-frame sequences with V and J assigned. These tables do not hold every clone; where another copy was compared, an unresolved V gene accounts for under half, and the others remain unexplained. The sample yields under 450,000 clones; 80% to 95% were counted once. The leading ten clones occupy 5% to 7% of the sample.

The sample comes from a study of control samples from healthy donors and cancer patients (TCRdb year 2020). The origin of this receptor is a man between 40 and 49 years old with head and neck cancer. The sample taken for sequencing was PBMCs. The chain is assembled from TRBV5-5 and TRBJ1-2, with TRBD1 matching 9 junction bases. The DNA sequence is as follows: TGTGCCAGCAGCTTCGGGACAGGGTCCTATGGCTACACCTTC. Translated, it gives CASSFGTGSYGYTF.